The next 8 T cell receptor beta chains were all read from a single sample in a study of T cell responses to AZD1222 COVID-19 vaccine (dated by TCRdb to 2020 to 2022). The time point label here, explained by the study, means: baseline before first vaccination. Library prep was done by the immunoSEQ multiplex PCR assay. In TCRdb, the immuneACCESS table is reduced to in-frame sequences with V and J assigned. These tables do not hold every clone; where another copy was compared, an unresolved V gene accounts for under half, and the others remain unexplained. This sample has 100,000 to 150,000 clones in its table, and 80% to 90% of those were observed once. The ten largest make up approximately 20% of the sample. The sample here was peripheral blood, taken on day 0 of AZD1222 vaccination. Every receptor here comes from an adult in good health.

V is TRBV7-9 and J is TRBJ1-1; D is unresolved. Trimming pared 6 bases from V and 5 bases from J, leaving 13 bases between. This CDR3 spans 13 amino acids. Germline CDR1 is SEHNR and CDR2 is FQNEAQ (reference sequence). CDR3 nucleotides: TGTGCCAGCAGTTCACAACCGGGGACTGAAGCTTTCTTT. As protein: CASSSQPGTEAFF.

The V gene is TRBV9, the J gene TRBJ1-2; no firm D call. The V and J ends lost 4 bases and 6 bases respectively, with 10 bases between them. The CDR3 is made up of 12 amino acids. Germline V gene lookup returns CDR1 SGDLS and CDR2 YYNGEE. The CDR3 nucleotides read TGTGCCAGCAGCAAGGGCCCTGATGGCTACACCTTC. Translated: CASSKGPDGYTF.

V and J are TRBV7-2 and TRBJ1-6; 7 bases match TRBD1. CDR1 and CDR2 (germline): SGHTA, FQGNSA. Losses at the gene ends were 3 bases for V and 10 bases for J; bases not matched to a gene: 9. The CDR3 runs 15 residues. In DNA form, the CDR3 reads TGTGCCAGCAGCTTTGACAGGGCGGTGTGGTCACCCCTCCACTTT. This sequence encodes CASSFDRAVWSPLHF.

The CDR3 nucleotides read TGTGCCAGCAGTCGTGACAGGGTAAACACTGAAGCTTTCTTT. This translates into CASSRDRVNTEAFF. The chain employs TRBV5-6 and TRBJ1-1; the match to TRBD1 covers 7 bases. The CDR3 totals 14 residues. The V segment lost 5 bases and the J segment 2 bases; nucleotides outside the gene matches: 6. Germline assignment: CDR1 SGHDT and CDR2 YYEEEE.

The chain employs TRBV19 and TRBJ1-2; weak D call: TRBD1 (5 bases). This CDR3 is built from 13 residues. Trimming removed 7 bases from V and 7 bases from J, with 16 bases in between. The germline gives CDR1 LNHDA, CDR2 SQIVND (reference sequence). The CDR3 reads CASTTSLGLGYTF. DNA for the CDR3: TGTGCCAGTACTACATCCCTGGGACTTGGCTACACCTTC.

V gene TRBV28 combines with J gene TRBJ1-5, with D uncertain. Germline V gene lookup returns CDR1 MDHEN and CDR2 SYDVKM. This CDR3 has 14 residues. The V and J ends lost 7 bases and 2 bases respectively, with 12 bases between them. In DNA form, the CDR3 reads TGTGCCAGCACTCCAAATTTGGGCAATCAGCCCCAGCATTTT. Protein sequence: CASTPNLGNQPQHF.

The chain links TRBV19 to TRBJ2-5, with TRBD2 as a possible D gene (6 bases). The CDR3 has 14 amino acids. Trimming left V 5 bases short and J 2 bases short, with 12 bases between. Germline V CDR1 and CDR2: LNHDA, SQIVND (reference sequence). Here the CDR3 reads CASSWRDRQETQYF. As DNA, the CDR3 is TGTGCCAGTAGTTGGAGGGATCGGCAAGAGACCCAGTACTTC.

The J gene is TRBJ1-1, the V gene TRBV4-3; a weak D match, TRBD1 (5 bases). Per germline, CDR1 LGHNA and CDR2 YSLEER. The length of the CDR3 is 13 residues. Trimming took 1 base from V and 5 from J, leaving 8 bases between them. The DNA of the CDR3 is TGCGCCAGCAGCCAAGTCGGGGGGACTGAAGCTTTCTTT. Its protein product is CASSQVGGTEAFF.